The 25 T cell receptor beta chains in this list originate from one sample, sequenced in a study of shared clonotypes between healthy human individuals. Naive CD8 cells lacked CD45RO, underwent positive selection for CCR7 and left out terminally differentiated effector memory CD45RA+ cells. The table came from immunoSEQ multiplex PCR; TCRdb's copy has only in-frame clones and leaves some out. This table has millions of clones, about 93% appearing once. The sequenced sample consisted of naive CD8+ T cells from PBMCs. These receptor sequences come from a man aged 18 to 30 in good health. Some clones in this sample may be carry-over from other donors' samples.

V usage is TRBV29-1 and J usage is TRBJ2-7, with 11 bases that match TRBD2. Germline CDR1 is SQVTM and CDR2 is ANQGSEA. V dropped 5 bases and J dropped 3; count of bases not matched to a gene: 9. The CDR3 covers 15 residues. CDR3 residues: CSVLDGTSGRYEQYF. The CDR3 DNA follows: TGCAGCGTTCTCGACGGGACTAGCGGACGCTACGAGCAGTACTTC.

This rearrangement joins TRBV25-1 to TRBJ1-2, with TRBD1 as a possible D gene (6 bases). The germline V gene encodes CDR1 MGHDK and CDR2 SYGVNS. Trimming removed 1 base at V and 3 bases at J, with 9 bases between. This CDR3 is built from 14 residues. Here the CDR3 DNA reads TGTGCCAGCAGTGAATGGTCAGGGGACTATGGCTACACCTTC. The encoded protein is CASSEWSGDYGYTF.

The V and J genes are TRBV5-1 and TRBJ2-5; 10 bases fit TRBD2. Per the germline V gene, CDR1 is SGHRS and CDR2 is YFSETQ. The CDR3 totals 17 residues. The trim removed 3 bases at V and 3 bases at J, leaving 11 bases unmatched. The CDR3 loop reads CASSSQRAGGWEETQYF. For the CDR3, the DNA is TGCGCCAGCAGCTCCCAAAGAGCGGGAGGGTGGGAAGAGACCCAGTACTTC.

V is TRBV4-2 and J is TRBJ2-1; D remains unclear. The CDR3 totals 13 residues. Germline V lookup: CDR1 LGHNA, CDR2 YNFKEQ. V was pared by 5 bases and J by 0 bases, with 5 bases between. This CDR3 reads CASSSLSYNEQFF. The CDR3, as DNA: TGTGCCAGCAGCTCGCTCTCCTACAATGAGCAGTTCTTC.

The gene calls are TRBV4-1 and TRBJ2-1, with D uncertain. The CDR3 length is 11 residues. V was shortened by 6 bases and J by 9 bases, with 9 bases between the two germline ends. Germline V gene sequence: CDR1 MGHRA, CDR2 YSYEKL. The CDR3: CASSLTTEQFF. Written as DNA, the CDR3 is TGCGCCAGCAGTCTTACCACTGAGCAGTTCTTC.

The J gene is TRBJ2-5, the V gene TRBV6-6; 7 positions agree with TRBD1. V was clipped by 7 bases and J by 5 bases; unmatched bases: 13. This CDR3 region has 15 residues. Germline CDR1 is MNHNY and CDR2 is SVGAGI (reference sequence). This CDR3 reads CASTRIRGGEETQYF. The CDR3 coding sequence is TGTGCCAGCACCCGAATCCGAGGGGGCGAGGAGACCCAGTACTTC.

The chain carries TRBV7-9 and TRBJ1-1, with D perhaps TRBD1 (5 bases). The CDR3 extends over 15 amino acids. The V end was cut by 6 bases, the J end by 3 bases, with 17 bases between. CDR1 and CDR2 (germline): SEHNR, FQNEAQ (reference sequence). DNA of the CDR3: TGTGCCAGCAGACCTACAGGCCGCGGGGACACTGAAGCTTTCTTT. This translates into CASRPTGRGDTEAFF. Using reference TRBV7-9 and TRBJ1-1 for the parts outside the CDR3, the full variable domain is DTGVSQNPRHKITKRGQNVTFRCDPISEHNRLYWYRQTLGQGPEFLTYFQNEAQLEKSRLLSDRFSAERPKGSFSTLEIQRTEQGDSAMYLCASRPTGRGDTEAFFGQGTRLTVV.

As for this clone: The same CDR3 also results from other DNA sequences found in this sample. The chain is built from TRBV15 and TRBJ2-1; D tentatively reads TRBD1 or TRBD2 (5 bases each). This CDR3 has 11 amino acids. Germline V gives CDR1 LNHNV, CDR2 YYDKDF (reference sequence). Trimming removed 8 bases from V and 5 bases from J, with 7 bases in between. DNA of the CDR3: TGTGCCACCCGGGGCGACAATGAGCAGTTCTTC. It yields the protein CATRGDNEQFF.

Only one count was recorded for this clone. This rearrangement joins TRBV7-8 to TRBJ2-7; no firm D call. The CDR3 is made up of 13 amino acids. V lost 2 bases, J lost 6 bases, and 11 bases lay in between. Germline lookup yields CDR1 SGHVS and CDR2 FQNEAQ. CDR3 DNA sequence: TGTGCCAGCAGCTTAACTTTTTGGGGCGAGCAGTACTTC. This gives the protein CASSLTFWGEQYF.

The CDR3 reads CASSPWDSTYEQYF. CDR3 nucleotides: TGTGCCAGCAGCCCCTGGGACAGTACCTACGAGCAGTACTTC. The chain joins TRBV9 to TRBJ2-7; 7 positions match TRBD1. This CDR3 has 14 residues. Trimming cost V 4 bases and J 2 bases; bases outside gene matches: 6. CDR1 and CDR2 from the germline V gene are SGDLS and YYNGEE.

The rearrangement joins TRBV19 to TRBJ2-1; tentatively, D is TRBD2 (6 bases). V was shortened by 6 bases and J by 8 bases, with 20 bases between the two germline ends. Germline values: CDR1 LNHDA, CDR2 SQIVND (reference sequence). The CDR3 is 15 amino acids. As DNA, the CDR3 is TGTGCCAGTAGAAATTATGGGGGAGGCCCGGATGAGCAGTTCTTC. It is translated as CASRNYGGGPDEQFF.

Details on this clone: Other DNA sequences in this specimen translate into the identical CDR3. The chain combines TRBV19 with TRBJ2-1, with unresolved D. CDR1 and CDR2 from the germline V gene are LNHDA and SQIVND (reference sequence). CDR3 length equals 13 residues. V was clipped by 1 base and J by 6 bases, with 7 bases between them. The CDR3 DNA reads as TGTGCCAGTAGTATAGGACTGCGCAATGAGCAGTTCTTC. It is translated as CASSIGLRNEQFF.

The chain has TRBV7-9 and TRBJ1-4, with TRBD1 matching 7 bases. The length of the CDR3 is 15 residues. Per the germline V gene, CDR1 is SEHNR and CDR2 is FQNEAQ (reference sequence). J was trimmed by 3 bases and V by 1 base; bases with no gene match: 2. The CDR3 DNA reads as TGTGCCAGCAGCTTAGAGGGACAGCCTAATGAAAAACTGTTTTTT. Protein sequence: CASSLEGQPNEKLFF.

J is TRBJ2-7 and V is TRBV27; 8 bases line up with TRBD1. J lost 11 bases, V lost 2 bases, and 8 bases had no gene match. The CDR3 is 13 residues long. Germline loops: CDR1 MNHEY, CDR2 SMNVEV (reference sequence). CDR3: CASSLEQGDAEYF. CDR3 coding DNA: TGTGCCAGCAGTTTAGAACAGGGGGACGCAGAGTACTTC.

In its sample, this clone was seen a few times. The chain uses TRBV27 and TRBJ2-1; the D is unclear. The CDR3 length is 12 residues. The germline V gene encodes CDR1 MNHEY and CDR2 SMNVEV (reference sequence). The V end was cut by 8 bases, the J end by 6 bases, with 11 bases between. The CDR3 region has the DNA TGTGCCAGCCTCGACTGGGGCAATGAGCAGTTCTTC. It encodes CASLDWGNEQFF.

The CDR3 here is CASAGGSHEQYF. The CDR3 region has the DNA TGTGCCAGCGCCGGAGGGTCGCACGAGCAGTACTTC. The gene calls are TRBV6-5 and TRBJ2-7, with a possible D match to TRBD2 (6 bases). Germline V gives CDR1 MNHEY, CDR2 SVGAGI. V lost 8 bases, J lost 5 bases, and 13 bases lay in between. The CDR3 length is 12 residues.

CDR3 bases: TGTGCCAGCAGCTTGAGGGGGGGCGGCAATCAGCCCCAGCATTTT. Translating it yields CASSLRGGGNQPQHF. V usage is TRBV7-8 and J usage is TRBJ1-5; D possibly corresponds to TRBD1 (6 bases). CDR1 SGHVS and CDR2 FQNEAQ come from the germline V gene. The CDR3 extends over 15 amino acids. Trimming removed 3 bases at V and 2 bases at J, with 11 bases between.

This sequence joins TRBV4-1 and TRBJ2-2; D is possibly TRBD1 or TRBD2 (7 bases each). There are 18 residues in the CDR3. Germline V gene lookup returns CDR1 MGHRA and CDR2 YSYEKL. Trimming shortened V by 0 bases and J by 8 bases, and 22 bases separated the two germline ends. CDR3 in DNA: TGCGCCAGCAGCCAAGATCTCCAGGGGGAGGGCCTTAGGGGGGAGCTGTTTTTT. Its protein product is CASSQDLQGEGLRGELFF.

This sequence joins TRBV28 and TRBJ2-7, with 7 bases fitting TRBD1. V trimming: 7 bases; J trimming: 5 bases; junction bases outside the gene matches: 8. The CDR3 runs to 13 residues. CDR1 MDHEN and CDR2 SYDVKM come from the germline V gene. The CDR3 sequence: CASTNLQGNEQYF. In nucleotides, the CDR3 is TGTGCCAGCACGAATTTACAGGGGAACGAGCAGTACTTC.

The chain is built from TRBV9 and TRBJ1-2, with unresolved D. This CDR3 has 14 residues. In germline, CDR1 is SGDLS, CDR2 YYNGEE. V gave up 3 bases and J gave up 4 bases, with 13 bases separating them. The CDR3 DNA reads TGTGCCAGCAGCGACCGGCACTCGGGCTATGGCTACACCTTC. Protein sequence: CASSDRHSGYGYTF.

V usage is TRBV6-5 and J usage is TRBJ2-1, with 9 bases lining up with TRBD2. The germline CDR1 and CDR2 sequences are MNHEY and SVGAGI. Losses at the gene ends were 2 bases for V and 5 bases for J; bases not matched to a gene: 7. The CDR3 sequence is 16 residues long. CDR3 protein: CASSYSLTSGHNEQFF. In DNA form, the CDR3 reads TGTGCCAGCAGTTACAGTTTGACTAGCGGACACAATGAGCAGTTCTTC.

The rearrangement links TRBV19 to TRBJ2-7, with 8 bases aligning to TRBD1. Germline V gene data show CDR1 as LNHDA and CDR2 as SQIVND (reference sequence). The CDR3 consists of 15 residues. Trimming removed 4 bases from V and 6 bases from J; junction bases left unmatched: 11. The CDR3 is CASSTPDRGEGEQYF. CDR3 nucleotide sequence: TGTGCCAGTAGTACCCCCGACAGGGGCGAAGGCGAGCAGTACTTC. Full variable domain (remainder filled in from reference TRBV19 and TRBJ2-7): DGGITQSPKYLFRKEGQNVTLSCEQNLNHDAMYWYRQDPGQGLRLIYYSQIVNDFQKGDIAEGYSVSREKKESFPLTVTSAQKNPTAFYLCASSTPDRGEGEQYFGPGTRLTVT.

In its sample, this clone was seen once. This rearrangement joins TRBV27 to TRBJ1-5; D may be TRBD1 (5 bases). V lost 6 bases and J lost 1, with 19 bases in between. Per germline, CDR1 MNHEY and CDR2 SMNVEV (reference sequence). This CDR3 is built from 17 residues. The CDR3 here is CASSPGGVGFSNQPQHF. The CDR3 DNA reads TGTGCCAGCAGCCCCGGAGGGGTGGGATTCAGCAATCAGCCCCAGCATTTT.

The chain couples TRBV5-4 to TRBJ2-2, with TRBD2 as a possible D gene (5 bases). Trimming pared 5 bases from V and 1 base from J, leaving 9 bases between. This CDR3 spans 14 amino acids. Germline-derived CDR1 and CDR2 are SGHNT and YYREEE (reference sequence). The DNA for the CDR3 is TGTGCCAGCAGTCCGGCGGGGAACACCGGGGAGCTGTTTTTT. Protein product: CASSPAGNTGELFF.

The chain has TRBV2 and TRBJ2-4; maybe TRBD1 (5 bases). Deletions cut 8 bases from V and 5 bases from J, with 10 bases between. In germline, CDR1 is SNHLY, CDR2 FYNNEI. The CDR3 is made up of 12 amino acids. The CDR3 protein is CASLQDENIQYF. In DNA form, the CDR3 reads TGTGCCAGCTTACAGGACGAAAACATTCAGTACTTC.